This T cell receptor beta chain emerged from a study of T cell responses to AZD1222 COVID-19 vaccine. In the study overall: Second-dose recipients at about 4 or about 12 weeks were treated as one pooled group. Overall study results and limits: The donor group comprised mostly white British people and more females; the analysis possibly underestimated clonal diversity.

The CDR3 is made up of 14 amino acids. The trim removed 5 bases at V and 4 bases at J, leaving 7 bases unmatched. CDR1 and CDR2 from the germline V gene are KGHSH and LQKENI. Notes on this clone: The antigen is unknown.

Method: immunoSEQ multiplex PCR; TCRdb's copy keeps in-frame clones and lacks some. The sample lists approximately 120,000 clones; around 90% were seen once. The source of this sequence is an adult in good health. The gene calls are TRBV18 and TRBJ2-5; 7 nucleotides agree with TRBD1. The starting material was peripheral blood, obtained on day 0 of AZD1222 vaccination. CDR3 sequence (DNA): TGTGCCAGCTCAGAGAGACAGGGTCGAGAGACCCAGTACTTC. It encodes CASSERQGRETQYF.